Sequencing of this T cell receptor beta chain was carried out in a study of blood T cell repertoires in COVID-19. The overall study: The samples span acute and convalescent COVID-19 from the United States, Italy and Spain. T cells, B-cell-depleted T cells, or PBMCs provided the cDNA or gDNA that served as material.

Generated by immunoSEQ multiplex PCR, the TCRdb table keeps only in-frame clones and is missing some. Found here are nearly 25,000 clones, 80% to 90% of them singletons; the top ten hold around 8.9%. J was trimmed by 6 bases and V by 4 bases; bases with no gene match: 7. Germline CDR1 is LNHDA and CDR2 is SQIVND (reference sequence). The CDR3 covers 15 residues. The material sequenced was peripheral blood. This chain uses TRBV19 with TRBJ1-4, with TRBD1 identical over 8 bases. The receptor was derived from a man aged 65-85 years with acute or convalescent COVID-19. CDR3 DNA sequence: TGTGCCAGTAGTAAGATCTTACAGGGGGATGAAAAACTGTTTTTT. Amino acid sequence: CASSKILQGDEKLFF.